These T cell receptor beta chains were read from a single sample in a study of cytomegalovirus exposure and HLA in healthy donors. Clones were sequenced by immunoSEQ multiplex PCR, and TCRdb holds only the in-frame ones, with some missing. The table shows some 140,000 clones, with roughly 80% occurring only once. The sample consisted of PBMCs. The receptors stem from a man aged 25-40 years in good health and CMV-seronegative. The CDR3 runs from the conserved cysteine through the conserved F or W. A D gene is named only where the DNA matches it firmly. Clone size is shown for a subset of rows, as once, few, many or a class of expanded clone.

j_gene: TRBJ1-2; abundance: .; d_gene: TRBD1; v_gene: TRBV11-2; CDR3nt: TGTGCCCTGGGGACAGGGTCTAATGGCTACACCTTC; CDR3aa: CALGTGSNGYTF
j_gene: TRBJ2-1; abundance: .; d_gene: TRBD2; v_gene: TRBV5-4; CDR3nt: TGTGCCAGCAGCTTGGACGGCCTGGGCAGAGCGGGGGGTCGCGAGTTCTTC; CDR3aa: CASSLDGLGRAGGREFF
j_gene: TRBJ2-1; abundance: once; d_gene: TRBD1; v_gene: TRBV7-2; CDR3nt: TGTGCCAGCAGCTTAGTGGCTACGGGACAGGGGTACAATGAGCAGTTCTTC; CDR3aa: CASSLVATGQGYNEQFF
j_gene: TRBJ2-7; abundance: .; d_gene: TRBD2; v_gene: TRBV30; CDR3nt: TGTGCCTGGAGTGGTGGGGGTGGAGCGGGAGGCTACGAGCAGTACTTC; CDR3aa: CAWSGGGGAGGYEQYF
j_gene: TRBJ1-1; abundance: .; d_gene: TRBD1; v_gene: TRBV5-1; CDR3nt: TGCGCCAGCAGCTTTCAGGGGGCACCTGAAGCTTTCTTT; CDR3aa: CASSFQGAPEAFF
j_gene: TRBJ2-2; abundance: few; d_gene: .; v_gene: TRBV19; CDR3nt: TGTGCCAGTAGTATTTACCCGGGTGCCGGGGAGCTGTTTTTT; CDR3aa: CASSIYPGAGELFF
j_gene: TRBJ2-2; abundance: .; d_gene: TRBD1; v_gene: TRBV7-8; CDR3nt: TGTGCCAGCAGCTTAAGATTCCACAGGGGTAACACCGGGGAGCTGTTTTTT; CDR3aa: CASSLRFHRGNTGELFF
j_gene: TRBJ2-7; abundance: .; d_gene: .; v_gene: TRBV14; CDR3nt: TGTGCCAGCAGTCCGAGCTCCTACGAGCAGTACTTC; CDR3aa: CASSPSSYEQYF
j_gene: TRBJ2-3; abundance: .; d_gene: .; v_gene: TRBV12-5; CDR3nt: TGTGCTAGTGGTTTGGAAAAGGCGGGGCCCACAGATACGCAGTATTTT; CDR3aa: CASGLEKAGPTDTQYF
j_gene: TRBJ1-1; abundance: .; d_gene: .; v_gene: TRBV7-2; CDR3nt: TGTGCCAGCAGCGCGACATCGGGGGCTGAAGCTTTCTTT; CDR3aa: CASSATSGAEAFF
j_gene: TRBJ1-1; abundance: few; d_gene: .; v_gene: TRBV18; CDR3nt: TGTGCCAGCTCACCCACGGGGAACACTGAAGCTTTCTTT; CDR3aa: CASSPTGNTEAFF
j_gene: TRBJ2-1; abundance: .; d_gene: TRBD2; v_gene: TRBV7-6; CDR3nt: TGTGCCAGCAGCATAGCTAGCGGTTTTTACAATGAGCAGTTCTTC; CDR3aa: CASSIASGFYNEQFF
j_gene: TRBJ1-2; abundance: .; d_gene: .; v_gene: TRBV13; CDR3nt: TGTGCCAGTAGCTTAGGCCCCGCAGCTAACTATGGCTACACCTTC; CDR3aa: CASSLGPAANYGYTF
j_gene: TRBJ2-5; abundance: .; d_gene: .; v_gene: TRBV28; CDR3nt: TGTGCCAGCAGTTCCCTTCTTTTCAGACAGGAGACCCAGTACTTC; CDR3aa: CASSSLLFRQETQYF
j_gene: TRBJ2-1; abundance: few; d_gene: .; v_gene: TRBV4-1; CDR3nt: TGCGCCAGCAGTCCCTCGGGGAGCACAAGCTACAATGAGCAGTTCTTC; CDR3aa: CASSPSGSTSYNEQFF
j_gene: TRBJ2-2; abundance: .; d_gene: TRBD1; v_gene: TRBV7-8; CDR3nt: TGTGCCAGCAGCTTAAGAGGACAGGGGATCTTCGGGGAGCTGTTTTTT; CDR3aa: CASSLRGQGIFGELFF
j_gene: TRBJ1-1; abundance: .; d_gene: .; v_gene: TRBV6-5; CDR3nt: TGTGCCAGCAGTTACTCGACCGAGGAGGCTTTCTTT; CDR3aa: CASSYSTEEAFF
j_gene: TRBJ2-7; abundance: .; d_gene: TRBD2; v_gene: TRBV2; CDR3nt: TGTGCCATGAATAGGGGCGGGGGGAACTACGAGCAGTACTTC; CDR3aa: CAMNRGGGNYEQYF
j_gene: TRBJ2-1; abundance: .; d_gene: TRBD2; v_gene: TRBV5-6; CDR3nt: TGTGCCAGCAGCCAGTTTTCGGGGACTAGCGGATACAATGAGCAGTTCTTC; CDR3aa: CASSQFSGTSGYNEQFF
j_gene: TRBJ2-5; abundance: .; d_gene: .; v_gene: TRBV5-1; CDR3nt: TGCGCCAGCAGCTTGGGGACTACGTACCAAGAGACCCAGTACTTC; CDR3aa: CASSLGTTYQETQYF
j_gene: TRBJ1-2; abundance: .; d_gene: .; v_gene: TRBV30; CDR3nt: TGTGCCTGGACAGAGGGAGGCTATGGCTACACCTTC; CDR3aa: CAWTEGGYGYTF
j_gene: TRBJ1-5; abundance: few; d_gene: TRBD1; v_gene: TRBV10-3; CDR3nt: TGTGCCATCAGGGGACAGGGTAACAATCAGCCCCAGCATTTT; CDR3aa: CAIRGQGNNQPQHF
j_gene: TRBJ1-1; abundance: .; d_gene: .; v_gene: TRBV7-9; CDR3nt: TGTTCCAGCAGCACGACAGGGAACACTGAAGCTTTCTTT; CDR3aa: CSSSTTGNTEAFF
j_gene: TRBJ1-1; abundance: .; d_gene: .; v_gene: TRBV7-9; CDR3nt: TGTGCCAGCAGCTTAGCCCAGGGAAATACTGAAGCTTTCTTT; CDR3aa: CASSLAQGNTEAFF
j_gene: TRBJ2-3; abundance: .; d_gene: .; v_gene: TRBV15; CDR3nt: TGTGCCACCAGCAGACCCCGGACAGATACGCAGTATTTT; CDR3aa: CATSRPRTDTQYF
j_gene: TRBJ2-2; abundance: few; d_gene: TRBD1; v_gene: TRBV5-1; CDR3nt: TGCGCCAGCAGCTTGGTAACAGGGGACACCGGGGAGCTGTTTTTT; CDR3aa: CASSLVTGDTGELFF
j_gene: TRBJ2-5; abundance: .; d_gene: .; v_gene: TRBV2; CDR3nt: TGTGCCAGCAGTGAAAACGGGGAGACCCAGTACTTC; CDR3aa: CASSENGETQYF
j_gene: TRBJ1-4; abundance: .; d_gene: .; v_gene: TRBV30; CDR3nt: TGTGCCTGGAGTATACGGACGCCTCCCGAATATCGGAGGGGTGAAAAACTGTTTTTT; CDR3aa: CAWSIRTPPEYRRGEKLFF
j_gene: TRBJ2-2; abundance: .; d_gene: TRBD2; v_gene: TRBV11-2; CDR3nt: TGTGCCAGCAGCTTCCGCGGACTAGCGGGAGGGGCGAACACCGGGGAGCTGTTTTTT; CDR3aa: CASSFRGLAGGANTGELFF